This T cell receptor (beta chain) was identified during a study of identical twins. TCRdb re-called the 5' RACE reads with MiXCR, one entry per CDR3 protein. The repertoire holds a few hundred thousand distinct CDR3 sequences, about 10% seen once, with 8% to 9.5% in the top ten. In every case, the donor was a healthy Caucasian. Notes on the study in general: Sequences that were out-of-frame, alpha and twin-shared displayed an excess of low generation probability.

This clonotype was detected many times. What it binds is unknown. With 4 bases removed from V and 1 base from J, the gap between germline ends came to 13 bases. The CDR3 consists of 16 residues. Germline V gives CDR1 LGHDT, CDR2 YNNKEL (reference sequence). V usage is TRBV3-1 and J usage is TRBJ2-2; a possible D gene is TRBD2 (6 bases). The source material was naive T cells sorted from blood. The TCR originated in a woman in her fifties or sixties in good health. CDR3 in DNA: TGTGCCAGCAGCCCCCGGAGGGCCCAGAACACCGGGGAGCTGTTTTTT. It codes for CASSPRRAQNTGELFF. The whole variable domain, filled in from reference TRBV3-1 and TRBJ2-2, reads DTAVSQTPKYLVTQMGNDKSIKCEQNLGHDTMYWYKQDSKKFLKIMFSYNNKELIINETVPNRFSPKSPDKAHLNLHINSLELGDSAVYFCASSPRRAQNTGELFFGEGSRLTVL.